The 20 T cell receptor beta chains below all came from one sample that was sequenced in a study of blood T cell repertoires in COVID-19. Generated by immunoSEQ multiplex PCR, the TCRdb table keeps only in-frame clones and is missing some. The data hold over 200,000 clones, with around 90% observed a single time. Sequenced: PBMCs or T cells enriched from blood (not recorded which). These receptors originate from a man between 18 and 29 years old with acute COVID-19.

V and J are TRBV27 and TRBJ1-1, with D possibly matching TRBD1 (5 bases). Germline values: CDR1 MNHEY, CDR2 SMNVEV (reference sequence). The ends were cut back, 4 bases at V and 0 bases at J, with 9 bases in the middle. The CDR3 spans 14 residues. CDR3 amino acids: CASSSNRLNTEAFF. The CDR3 DNA sequence: TGTGCCAGCAGTTCCAACAGGTTGAACACTGAAGCTTTCTTT.

This clone was picked up a small number of times. The CDR3 here is CASRRQVEGVEQYF. CDR3 DNA sequence: TGTGCCAGCAGGAGACAGGTAGAGGGAGTCGAGCAGTACTTC. V and J are TRBV6-5 and TRBJ2-7; tentatively, D is TRBD1 (6 bases). This CDR3 is built from 14 residues. The V gene lost 6 bases and the J gene lost 6 bases, with 18 bases spanning the gap. Germline V gene data show CDR1 as MNHEY and CDR2 as SVGAGI.

CDR3 region: CASSRQGGSEEQYF. CDR3 DNA sequence: TGTGCCAGCAGCCGACAGGGGGGTTCGGAAGAGCAGTACTTC. The gene calls are TRBV7-3 and TRBJ2-7, with TRBD1 matching 9 bases. Germline CDR1 is SGHTA and CDR2 is FQGTGA. This CDR3 has 14 residues. V lost 5 bases, J lost 7 bases, and 9 bases stayed unmatched.

This chain uses TRBV24-1 with TRBJ2-7, with 8 positions matching TRBD2. J lost 3 bases, V lost 9 bases, and 9 bases had no gene match. CDR1 and CDR2 from the germline V gene are KGHDR and SFDVKD. There are 14 residues in the CDR3. The CDR3 DNA follows: TGTGCCACCGAACGGGGACTAGTTCTCTACGAGCAGTACTTC. Residues: CATERGLVLYEQYF.

The chain has TRBV7-9 and TRBJ2-3, with D unclear. V lost 5 bases and J lost 5, with 11 bases in between. This CDR3 region has 13 residues. Germline CDR1 reads SEHNR; CDR2 reads FQNEAQ (reference sequence). The DNA for the CDR3 is TGTGCCAGCAGCCCATCTAGGTTAGATACGCAGTATTTT. Amino acids: CASSPSRLDTQYF.

The chain carries TRBV4-3 and TRBJ2-5; perhaps TRBD2 as D (6 bases). The V gene lost 0 bases and the J gene lost 3 bases, with 11 bases spanning the gap. The CDR3 extends over 15 amino acids. Germline loops: CDR1 LGHNA, CDR2 YSLEER. CDR3 nucleotide sequence: TGCGCCAGCAGCCAAGAAGGAGGGCAGAAAGAGACCCAGTACTTC. This encodes CASSQEGGQKETQYF.

The chain links TRBV11-1 to TRBJ2-5; 12 nucleotides match TRBD1. The trim removed 3 bases at V and 5 bases at J, leaving 4 bases unmatched. The germline CDR1 and CDR2 sequences are SGHAT and FQDESV (reference sequence). CDR3 length: 15 amino acids. DNA of the CDR3: TGTGCCAGCAGCTTGGGACAGGGGGCTGGGGAGACCCAGTACTTC. Protein product: CASSLGQGAGETQYF.

With respect to this clone: Sequence at one end of the junction differs from germline and may be a read error. The J gene is TRBJ2-7, the V gene TRBV4-1; tentative D call: TRBD2 (6 bases). CDR1 and CDR2 from the germline V gene are MGHRA and YSYEKL. The CDR3 runs to 14 residues. The CDR3 DNA sequence: TGCCCCAGCAGCCAACTCGGGAGCGCCTACGAGCAGTACTTC. It yields the protein CPSSQLGSAYEQYF.

The chain joins TRBV11-2 to TRBJ1-1; D is undetermined. Germline CDR1 reads SGHAT; CDR2 reads FQNNGV. V was pared by 4 bases and J by 4 bases, with 10 bases between. This CDR3 is 13 amino acids long. CDR3 DNA sequence: TGTGCCAGCAGCTATGACCCAGGCACTGAAGCTTTCTTT. Translating gives CASSYDPGTEAFF.

This chain uses TRBV7-2 with TRBJ2-5, with D uncertain. Per the germline V gene, CDR1 is SGHTA and CDR2 is FQGNSA. The CDR3 length is 14 residues. V shed 7 bases and J shed 5 bases, with 17 bases lying between them. This CDR3 reads CASTPTRSYETQYF. DNA of the CDR3: TGTGCCAGCACCCCTACCCGGAGTTACGAGACCCAGTACTTC.

The rearrangement links TRBV11-2 to TRBJ1-1, with D perhaps TRBD1 (5 bases). The CDR3 is 14 residues long. Germline V gene data show CDR1 as SGHAT and CDR2 as FQNNGV. Trimming pared 2 bases from V and 3 bases from J, leaving 10 bases between. Here the CDR3 DNA reads TGTGCCAGCAGCTTATGGCAGGGCTACACTGAAGCTTTCTTT. It translates to CASSLWQGYTEAFF.

This clone was found many times. The chain uses TRBV27 and TRBJ1-1; TRBD1 might be the D (5 bases). The V end was cut by 5 bases, the J end by 1 base, with 8 bases between. The CDR3 length is 13 residues. Germline V lookup: CDR1 MNHEY, CDR2 SMNVEV (reference sequence). For the CDR3, the DNA is TGTGCCAGCAGTGCAACAGGGAACACTGAAGCTTTCTTT. Translated, it gives CASSATGNTEAFF.

This clone came up once. The chain combines TRBV28 with TRBJ2-1; TRBD1 agrees at 9 bases. The CDR3 contains 15 residues. The junction had 5 bases not matched to a gene; V was cut back by 4 bases and J by 4 bases. The germline gives CDR1 MDHEN, CDR2 SYDVKM. The CDR3 nucleotides are TGTGCCAGCAGTTCTCCCGGACAGGGGTACAATGAGCAGTTCTTC. Residues: CASSSPGQGYNEQFF.

The gene calls are TRBV4-1 and TRBJ1-3; possibly TRBD1 for D (6 bases). This CDR3 contains 15 residues. The ends were cut back, 3 bases at V and 2 bases at J, with 11 bases in the middle. Germline V gene lookup returns CDR1 MGHRA and CDR2 YSYEKL. This CDR3 is CASSHPRGTGNTIYF. The CDR3 DNA follows: TGCGCCAGCAGCCATCCCAGGGGCACTGGAAACACCATATATTTT.

V gene TRBV3-1 (or the pseudogene TRBV3-2) combines with J gene TRBJ2-3; D is perhaps TRBD2 (6 bases). The CDR3 extends over 15 amino acids. V was cut by 4 bases and J by 2 bases, with 13 bases left in between. Germline V gives CDR1 LGHDT, CDR2 YNNKEL (reference sequence). The CDR3 nucleotides are TGTGCCAGCAGCCTTGGGACTTCTTACACAGATACGCAGTATTTT. Amino acid sequence: CASSLGTSYTDTQYF.

The chain employs TRBV4-1 and TRBJ1-1, with D hard to call. CDR1 is MGHRA and CDR2 is YSYEKL in the germline V gene. This CDR3 region has 14 residues. V was shortened by 2 bases and J by 1 base, with 8 bases between the two germline ends. The CDR3 region has the DNA TGCGCCAGCAGCCAACGACACGCGAACACTGAAGCTTTCTTT. Translation gives CASSQRHANTEAFF.

The chain recombines TRBV18 with TRBJ2-7; TRBD1 matches at 9 bases. V trimming: 3 bases; J trimming: 6 bases; junction bases outside the gene matches: 3. The CDR3 is 13 residues long. Germline assignment: CDR1 KGHSH and CDR2 LQKENI. CDR3 amino acids: CASSPGQGGEQYF. Here the CDR3 DNA reads TGTGCCAGCTCACCGGGACAGGGTGGCGAGCAGTACTTC.

The chain links TRBV9 to TRBJ1-4, with a possible D match to TRBD1 (5 bases). With 0 bases removed from V and 6 bases from J, the gap between germline ends came to 9 bases. The CDR3 covers 14 residues. Germline CDR1 is SGDLS and CDR2 is YYNGEE. DNA for the CDR3: TGTGCCAGCAGCGTAGGCACAGGTCATGAAAAACTGTTTTTT. Translating gives CASSVGTGHEKLFF. The full variable domain, rest sourced from reference TRBV9 and TRBJ1-4, is DSGVTQTPKHLITATGQRVTLRCSPRSGDLSVYWYQQSLDQGLQFLIQYYNGEERAKGNILERFSAQQFPDLHSELNLSSLELGDSALYFCASSVGTGHEKLFFGSGTQLSVL.

CDR3 sequence: CASSLGQNTYEQYF. As DNA, the CDR3 is TGTGCCAGCTCCCTGGGGCAAAATACCTACGAGCAGTACTTC. This sequence joins TRBV18 and TRBJ2-7; TRBD1 might be the D (5 bases). The CDR3 consists of 14 residues. Germline assignment: CDR1 KGHSH and CDR2 LQKENI. V was clipped by 6 bases and J by 2 bases, with 14 bases between them.

V gene TRBV27 combines with J gene TRBJ2-3; 12 nucleotides align to TRBD2. There are 16 residues in the CDR3. Germline CDR1 MNHEY, CDR2 SMNVEV (reference sequence). The trim removed 5 bases at V and 2 bases at J, leaving 5 bases unmatched. This CDR3 is CASSPGLAGFTDTQYF. The CDR3 nucleotides are TGTGCCAGCAGTCCAGGACTAGCGGGGTTCACAGATACGCAGTATTTT.